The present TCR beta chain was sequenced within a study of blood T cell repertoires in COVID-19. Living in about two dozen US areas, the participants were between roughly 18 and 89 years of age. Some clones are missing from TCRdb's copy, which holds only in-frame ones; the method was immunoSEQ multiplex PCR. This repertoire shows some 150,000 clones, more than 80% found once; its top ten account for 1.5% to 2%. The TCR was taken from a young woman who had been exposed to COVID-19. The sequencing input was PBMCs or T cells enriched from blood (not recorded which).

In DNA, the CDR3 is TGCGCCAGCAGCCAAGCAGCCGGGTCAACTAATGAAAAACTGTTTTTT. Encoded protein: CASSQAAGSTNEKLFF. The rearrangement links TRBV4-3 to TRBJ1-4; D unresolved. Per the germline V gene, CDR1 is LGHNA and CDR2 is YSLEER. V gave up 1 base and J gave up 0 bases, with 9 bases separating them. The CDR3 is made up of 16 amino acids.